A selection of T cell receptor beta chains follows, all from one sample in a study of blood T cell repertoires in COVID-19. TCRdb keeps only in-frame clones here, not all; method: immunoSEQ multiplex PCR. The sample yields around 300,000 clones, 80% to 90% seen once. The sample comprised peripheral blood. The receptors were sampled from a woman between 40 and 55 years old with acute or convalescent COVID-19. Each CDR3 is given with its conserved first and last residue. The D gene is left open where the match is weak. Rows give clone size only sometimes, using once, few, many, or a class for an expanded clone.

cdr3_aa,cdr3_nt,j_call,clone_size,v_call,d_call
CAIRDSTTNEKLFF,TGTGCCATCAGGGACAGTACAACTAATGAAAAACTGTTTTTT,TRBJ1-4,-,TRBV10-3,-
CASSFTVNTEAFF,TGCGCCAGCAGCTTTACGGTGAACACTGAAGCTTTCTTT,TRBJ1-1,-,TRBV5-1,-
CASSHSGGRKTSNYGYTF,TGCGCCAGCAGCCATTCCGGAGGGCGGAAGACTTCCAACTATGGCTACACCTTC,TRBJ1-2,-,TRBV4-1,-
CASTKHRDRSQPQHF,TGTGCCAGTACAAAACACCGGGACAGGAGTCAGCCCCAGCATTTT,TRBJ1-5,-,TRBV19,TRBD1
CASSSAQLHIANYGYTF,TGTGCCAGTAGTTCAGCACAGCTCCATATAGCTAACTATGGCTACACCTTC,TRBJ1-2,-,TRBV19,-
CSVEDFRASGDRGTQYF,TGCAGCGTTGAAGACTTTAGGGCTAGCGGGGACCGGGGGACCCAGTACTTC,TRBJ2-5,-,TRBV29-1,TRBD2
CASSRVEGALNEKLFF,TGTGCCAGCAGCCGCGTCGAGGGGGCTCTGAATGAAAAACTGTTTTTT,TRBJ1-4,-,TRBV7-9,TRBD1
CASSLNVEEDTQYF,TGCGCCAGCAGCCTTAATGTAGAGGAGGATACGCAGTATTTT,TRBJ2-3,-,TRBV4-1,-
CASLGKDRDTETQYF,TGCGCCAGCCTAGGGAAAGACAGGGATACGGAGACCCAGTACTTC,TRBJ2-5,-,TRBV10-1,TRBD1
CASSEASPWTGEKLFF,TGTGCCAGCAGTGAAGCTAGCCCTTGGACAGGCGAAAAACTGTTTTTT,TRBJ1-4,-,TRBV6-1,TRBD1
CASSWDDRGYGYTF,TGCGCCAGCAGCTGGGACGACAGGGGGTATGGCTACACCTTC,TRBJ1-2,-,TRBV5-1,TRBD1
CASSLSPGLAVNNEQFF,TGTGCCAGCAGCTTAAGCCCGGGGCTAGCGGTTAACAATGAGCAGTTCTTC,TRBJ2-1,-,TRBV7-3,TRBD2
CASSLGHGESGGGDEQFF,TGTGCCAGCAGCTTAGGCCACGGCGAATCGGGGGGCGGGGATGAGCAGTTCTTC,TRBJ2-1,few,TRBV7-2,-
CATLMRGGTYNEQFF,TGTGCCACCCTTATGCGGGGGGGAACCTACAATGAGCAGTTCTTC,TRBJ2-1,-,TRBV6-5,TRBD2
CASSWGPSTGNTEAFF,TGCGCCAGCAGCTGGGGCCCTTCGACGGGGAACACTGAAGCTTTCTTT,TRBJ1-1,-,TRBV5-1,-
CASSEAGHQMTNTEAFF,TGTGCCAGCAGTGAAGCGGGCCATCAGATGACGAACACTGAAGCTTTCTTT,TRBJ1-1,-,TRBV6-1,-
CASSLGTGGARNQPQHF,TGTGCCAGCAGCTTAGGGACAGGGGGCGCGCGCAATCAGCCCCAGCATTTT,TRBJ1-5,-,TRBV7-9,TRBD1
CASSRAGRINSYNEQFF,TGTGCCAGCAGTCGGGCAGGGCGAATTAACTCCTACAATGAGCAGTTCTTC,TRBJ2-1,-,TRBV6-6,-
CASSIDTRPIYGYTF,TGTGCCAGTAGTATAGATACACGTCCGATCTATGGCTACACCTTC,TRBJ1-2,-,TRBV19,-
CASSRQGRNSPLHF,TGTGCCAGCAGTAGACAGGGTCGTAATTCACCCCTCCACTTT,TRBJ1-6,few,TRBV11-2,TRBD1
CASSFTGGSVGYTF,TGTGCCAGCAGTTTCACAGGGGGCTCGGTTGGCTACACCTTC,TRBJ1-2,once,TRBV27,TRBD1
CASSLNGEAFF,TGCGCCAGCAGCTTGAACGGTGAAGCTTTCTTT,TRBJ1-1,once,TRBV5-1,-
CSVRRGPNEQFF,TGCAGCGTCCGGCGGGGGCCCAATGAGCAGTTCTTC,TRBJ2-1,-,TRBV29-1,-
CASSSRDKNTEAFF,TGCGCCAGCAGCTCCCGGGACAAGAACACTGAAGCTTTCTTT,TRBJ1-1,-,TRBV5-1,-
CAISDSTSTNEKLFF,TGTGCCATCAGTGATTCGACATCAACTAATGAAAAACTGTTTTTT,TRBJ1-4,-,TRBV10-3,-
CASSLGAGGSADTQYF,TGTGCCAGCAGCTTAGGGGCGGGGGGCTCGGCAGATACGCAGTATTTT,TRBJ2-3,-,TRBV7-2,TRBD2
CASSGGVPLWGYTF,TGTGCCAGCAGCGGGGGGGTCCCCTTATGGGGCTACACCTTC,TRBJ1-2,once,TRBV9,-
CASNPGGEAEQFF,TGTGCCAGCAACCCAGGGGGCGAAGCTGAGCAGTTCTTC,TRBJ2-1,-,TRBV28,TRBD1
CASSLAGGVNTIYF,TGTGCCAGCAGCTTAGCAGGGGGCGTAAACACCATATATTTT,TRBJ1-3,-,TRBV7-2,TRBD1
CASSYERGTEDEKLFF,TGTGCCAGCAGTTACGAGCGGGGGACAGAGGATGAAAAACTGTTTTTT,TRBJ1-4,-,TRBV6-6,TRBD1
CASSWGGTSANEQFF,TGTGCCAGCAGCTGGGGTGGGACTAGCGCCAATGAGCAGTTCTTC,TRBJ2-1,-,TRBV13,TRBD2
CASSSTASGGLYNEQFF,TGTGCCAGCAGCTCAACAGCAAGCGGGGGGCTATACAATGAGCAGTTCTTC,TRBJ2-1,-,TRBV7-2,TRBD2
CASSPGPGANYGYTF,TGTGCCAGCTCACCCGGACCAGGGGCTAACTATGGCTACACCTTC,TRBJ1-2,-,TRBV18,-
CASSLSGRLAGELFF,TGCGCCAGCAGCTTGTCCGGCAGGTTAGCCGGGGAGCTGTTTTTT,TRBJ2-2,-,TRBV5-1,-
CASSERSGNYGYTF,TGTGCCAGCAGTGAACGTTCTGGCAACTATGGCTACACCTTC,TRBJ1-2,-,TRBV2,-
CATSRDRAAASGYTF,TGTGCCACCAGCAGAGATCGTGCGGCCGCCAGCGGCTACACCTTC,TRBJ1-2,-,TRBV15,-
CASSVAQIYNSPLHF,TGTGCCAGCAGCGTAGCGCAGATCTATAATTCACCCCTCCACTTT,TRBJ1-6,-,TRBV9,-
CASSVGESSGNTIYF,TGTGCCAGCAGCGTAGGAGAGAGCTCTGGAAACACCATATATTTT,TRBJ1-3,-,TRBV9,-
CASSQGQGTLGYGYTF,TGCGCCAGCAGCCAGGGACAGGGGACCCTCGGGTATGGCTACACCTTC,TRBJ1-2,-,TRBV4-1,TRBD1
CASRNRDRGSNYGYTF,TGTGCCAGCAGGAACCGGGACAGGGGGAGTAACTATGGCTACACCTTC,TRBJ1-2,-,TRBV6-4,TRBD1
CASSILGPGEKQFF,TGTGCCAGTAGTATACTCGGCCCAGGGGAAAAACAATTTTTT,TRBJ1-4,few,TRBV19,-
CASSLQGFGELFF,TGTGCCAGCAGCTTGCAGGGGTTCGGGGAGCTGTTTTTT,TRBJ2-2,-,TRBV11-2,-
CSASPQFSENNYGYTF,TGCAGTGCTAGTCCACAGTTTTCAGAAAATAACTATGGCTACACCTTC,TRBJ1-2,-,TRBV20-1,-
CASSFGGSFNYGYTF,TGTGCCAGCAGCTTCGGAGGTAGTTTTAACTATGGCTACACCTTC,TRBJ1-2,-,TRBV7-2,-
CASSDPTGETETQYF,TGTGCCAGCAGTGATCCCACAGGGGAGACAGAGACCCAGTACTTC,TRBJ2-5,once,TRBV2,TRBD1
CASSPTSGGTDTQYF,TGTGCCAGCAGCCCAACTAGCGGGGGCACAGATACGCAGTATTTT,TRBJ2-3,-,TRBV13,TRBD2
CASRGGNTGELFF,TGTGCCAGTAGAGGGGGCAACACCGGGGAGCTGTTTTTT,TRBJ2-2,-,TRBV19,TRBD1
CASTTGLQADTQYF,TGTGCCAGCACCACGGGACTCCAGGCAGATACGCAGTATTTT,TRBJ2-3,-,TRBV27,-
CASSESGRGTGELFF,TGTGCCAGCAGTGAAAGCGGGCGCGGCACCGGGGAGCTGTTTTTT,TRBJ2-2,-,TRBV2,-
CASTSPGQDQPQHF,TGTGCCAGTACCTCACCGGGACAGGATCAGCCCCAGCATTTT,TRBJ1-5,-,TRBV19,TRBD1
CAWSDAGNTIYF,TGTGCCTGGAGTGACGCGGGAAACACCATATATTTT,TRBJ1-3,-,TRBV30,-
CASSQGRNRDSDTQYF,TGTGCCAGCAGCCAAGGGCGGAACAGGGATTCTGATACGCAGTATTTT,TRBJ2-3,-,TRBV5-4,-
CASRDSPSGEQFF,TGTGCCAGTCGGGACTCTCCCTCTGGGGAGCAGTTCTTC,TRBJ2-1,-,TRBV19,-
CATSDSSPGPQGGYTF,TGTGCCACCAGTGATTCTTCCCCAGGTCCTCAGGGTGGCTACACCTTC,TRBJ1-2,-,TRBV24-1,-
CASSLSLSSYNSPLHF,TGTGCCAGCAGTTTATCTCTGAGCTCCTATAATTCACCCCTCCACTTT,TRBJ1-6,-,TRBV27,-
CASSPLLGKETQYF,TGTGCCAGCAGCCCCCTACTAGGAAAAGAGACCCAGTACTTC,TRBJ2-5,-,TRBV11-2,-
CASSQDLSQPQHF,TGCGCCAGCAGCCAAGATTTGAGTCAGCCCCAGCATTTT,TRBJ1-5,-,TRBV4-1,-